This section outlines one TCR beta chain sequence together with its context. The record originates from a study of technical replicates of blood from a few donors. Measured with immunoSEQ multiplex PCR; TCRdb has only the in-frame clones, and not every one. The table lists under 95,000 clones, 92% of them singletons, with 0.35% to 0.45% in the top ten. Looked up from germline, CDR1 is SGHRS and CDR2 is YFSETQ. Germline trimming cut 6 bases from V and 2 bases from J; bases unmatched to any gene: 5. This CDR3 contains 14 residues. V gene TRBV5-1 combines with J gene TRBJ2-1; 7 nucleotides line up with TRBD1. The sequenced material came from T cells isolated from PBMCs. The TCR originated in a human donor in good health. The CDR3, as DNA: TGCGCCAGCACCGGGACAGCACCCTACAATGAGCAGTTCTTC. It is translated as CASTGTAPYNEQFF. Full variable domain (rest looked up from reference TRBV5-1 and TRBJ2-1): KAGVTQTPRYLIKTRGQQVTLSCSPISGHRSVSWYQQTPGQGLQFLFEYFSETQRNKGNFPGRFSGRQFSNSRSEMNVSTLELGDSALYLCASTGTAPYNEQFFGPGTRLTVL.